The present TCR beta chain was sequenced within a study of T cell responses to AZD1222 COVID-19 vaccine. Study conclusions and caveats: Elevations in Spike-specific TCR breadth and depth followed administration of two AZD1222 doses. Donor demographics were predominantly white British with a female majority; clonal diversity may be underestimated.

This CDR3 region has 13 residues. CDR1 GTSNPN and CDR2 SVGIG come from the germline V gene (reference sequence). The trim removed 7 bases at V and 4 bases at J, leaving 5 bases unmatched. This clone appeared a single time. Its antigen is still unknown. The protocol was immunoSEQ multiplex PCR, while the TCRdb copy is restricted to in-frame clones and leaves out a portion. The sample yields about 42,000 clones, around 89% seen once. This TCR derives from an adult who received the AZD1222 COVID-19 vaccine. The sample here was peripheral blood, taken 28 days after the second AZD1222 dose. J is TRBJ1-5 and V is TRBV30; TRBD1 aligns across 9 bases. This chain's CDR3 is CASYGTGNQPQHF. The CDR3 region has the DNA TGTGCCTCTTACGGGACAGGGAATCAGCCCCAGCATTTT.